The 21 T cell receptor beta chains listed next were all sequenced from one sample in a study of T-cell memory formation after mild COVID-19. TCRdb reprocessed the 5' RACE reads with MiXCR, giving one entry per CDR3 protein. The repertoire holds 500,000 to 550,000 distinct CDR3 sequences, roughly 20% seen once, with roughly an eighth in the top ten. Input material: PBMCs or a T cell subset sorted from them (not recorded which). These receptors all stem from an adult woman who had mild COVID-19 (a few samples of this study predate the infection). Cell type and time point are not known.

This clonotype has just a few counts. The gene calls are TRBV29-1 and TRBJ1-1, with D unresolved. V lost 3 bases and J 10 bases, leaving 12 bases between the germline ends. The CDR3 totals 11 residues. CDR1 and CDR2 (germline): SQVTM, ANQGSEA. In nucleotides, the CDR3 is TGCAGCGTTGACCCGGGGATGAGAGCTTTCTTT. Amino acids: CSVDPGMRAFF.

The chain uses TRBV9 and TRBJ2-3, with a tentative D call TRBD2 (5 bases). Between the trimmed V and J ends, which lost 1 base and 4 bases, there was a span of 10 bases. In germline, CDR1 is SGDLS, CDR2 YYNGEE. The length of the CDR3 is 14 residues. CDR3 sequence reads: CASSVLGEPDTQYF. The CDR3 DNA reads TGTGCCAGCAGCGTACTCGGGGAGCCAGATACGCAGTATTTT. Full variable domain (outside the CDR3, taken from reference TRBV9 and TRBJ2-3): DSGVTQTPKHLITATGQRVTLRCSPRSGDLSVYWYQQSLDQGLQFLIQYYNGEERAKGNILERFSAQQFPDLHSELNLSSLELGDSALYFCASSVLGEPDTQYFGPGTRLTVL.

This clonotype was detected a few times. This rearrangement joins TRBV12-3 or TRBV12-4 to TRBJ2-1, with TRBD2 identical over 11 bases. The CDR3 contains 18 residues. Germline trimming cut 2 bases from V and 5 bases from J; bases unmatched to any gene: 11. CDR3 amino acids: CASSLFLGLAGGNNEQFF. CDR3 coding DNA: TGTGCCAGCAGTTTATTTCTCGGGCTAGCGGGAGGAAACAATGAGCAGTTCTTC.

CDR3 sequence: CASSDRGNDEKLFF. The CDR3 nucleotides read TGTGCCAGCAGCGACAGGGGAAACGATGAAAAACTGTTTTTT. The chain employs TRBV9 and TRBJ1-4; 7 nucleotides line up with TRBD1. The CDR3 totals 14 residues. Per the germline V gene, CDR1 is SGDLS and CDR2 is YYNGEE. Germline trimming cut 3 bases from V and 6 bases from J; bases unmatched to any gene: 5.

The J gene is TRBJ1-1, the V gene TRBV18; D possibly corresponds to TRBD1 (5 bases). In germline, CDR1 is KGHSH, CDR2 LQKENI. This CDR3 has 13 residues. Trimming took off 1 base at V and 5 bases at J, with 8 bases between the two ends. This CDR3 is CASSPRWGTEAFF. Here the CDR3 DNA reads TGTGCCAGCTCACCACGTTGGGGGACTGAAGCTTTCTTT. Variable domain in full (rest from reference TRBV18 and TRBJ1-1): NAGVMQNPRHLVRRRGQEARLRCSPMKGHSHVYWYRQLPEEGLKFMVYLQKENIIDESGMPKERFSAEFPKEGPSILRIQQVVRGDSAAYFCASSPRWGTEAFFGQGTRLTVV.

This sequence joins TRBV20-1 and TRBJ2-5; D possibly uses TRBD1 or TRBD2 (6 bases each). This CDR3 has 15 residues. Germline CDR1 and CDR2: DFQATT and SNEGSKA (reference sequence). Trimming pared 6 bases from V and 5 bases from J, leaving 22 bases between. CDR3 in amino acids: CSAKRGAVTAETQYF. Here the CDR3 DNA reads TGCAGTGCCAAAAGGGGGGCCGTGACCGCGGAGACCCAGTACTTC.

This rearrangement joins TRBV23-1 to TRBJ1-5; no clear D gene. TRBV23-1 is classed as an ORF, of uncertain function. Between the trimmed V and J ends, which lost 11 bases and 4 bases, there was a span of 6 bases. The CDR3 loop spans 10 amino acids. The DNA of the CDR3 is TGCGCCGGAGAGAATCAGCCCCAGCATTTT. Residues: CAGENQPQHF.

The V gene is TRBV6-2 or TRBV6-3, the J gene TRBJ1-1; D call uncertain. The CDR3 is 14 amino acids. Trimming stripped 2 bases from V and 3 bases from J, with 10 bases between. From germline, CDR1 is MNHEY and CDR2 SVGEGT. The CDR3 loop reads CASSYRLWDTEAFF. CDR3 DNA sequence: TGTGCCAGCAGTTACCGGCTCTGGGACACTGAAGCTTTCTTT.

In its sample, this clonotype was seen a few times. The chain is built from TRBV5-1 and TRBJ1-5; the match to TRBD1 covers 7 bases. Trimming removed 0 bases from V and 4 bases from J; junction bases left unmatched: 4. Looked up from germline, CDR1 is SGHRS and CDR2 is YFSETQ. The CDR3 spans 15 residues. CDR3 DNA sequence: TGCGCCAGCAGCTTGGGGACAGGATATAATCAGCCCCAGCATTTT. Its translation: CASSLGTGYNQPQHF.

The chain couples TRBV29-1 to TRBJ2-5; D remains ambiguous. V was pared by 4 bases and J by 7 bases, with 10 bases between. Germline V gene lookup returns CDR1 SQVTM and CDR2 ANQGSEA. The CDR3 length is 11 residues. CDR3 sequence reads: CSVGHLGTQYF. CDR3 nucleotides: TGCAGCGTTGGTCACTTGGGGACCCAGTACTTC.

This clonotype was observed a few times. The V gene is TRBV30, the J gene TRBJ2-1; a weak D match, TRBD2 (6 bases). Trimming left V 0 bases short and J 5 bases short, with 11 bases between. CDR3 length: 14 amino acids. Germline V gives CDR1 GTSNPN, CDR2 SVGIG (reference sequence). CDR3 loop: CAWSVGGANNEQFF. CDR3 in DNA: TGTGCCTGGAGTGTTGGCGGGGCCAACAATGAGCAGTTCTTC. Full variable domain (missing parts from reference TRBV30 and TRBJ2-1): SQTIHQWPATLVQPVGSPLSLECTVEGTSNPNLYWYRQAAGRGLQLLFYSVGIGQISSEVPQNLSASRPQDRQFILSSKKLLLSDSGFYLCAWSVGGANNEQFFGPGTRLTVL.

The chain has TRBV5-6 and TRBJ2-1; 13 nucleotides align to TRBD2. CDR1 is SGHDT and CDR2 is YYEEEE in the germline V gene. V shed 4 bases, J shed 12 bases, and the junction held 10 bases outside the gene matches. The CDR3 is made up of 15 amino acids. This CDR3 is CASSRGTSGNGWQFF. The CDR3 DNA reads as TGTGCCAGCAGCCGAGGGACTAGCGGGAACGGGTGGCAGTTCTTC.

V usage is TRBV12-3 or TRBV12-4 and J usage is TRBJ2-7; 9 bases match TRBD1. This CDR3 contains 16 residues. V gave up 5 bases and J gave up 2 bases; unmatched junction bases: 10. The CDR3 DNA is TGTGCCAGCAGTCCTACCCCGGGACAGGGCCCCTACGAGCAGTACTTC. Protein product: CASSPTPGQGPYEQYF.

This clonotype was counted only a few times. The chain recombines TRBV20-1 with TRBJ1-1; 7 nucleotides match TRBD1. Germline V gives CDR1 DFQATT, CDR2 SNEGSKA (reference sequence). With 6 bases clipped from V and 5 bases from J, the junction kept 12 bases outside the gene matches. The CDR3 covers 14 residues. CDR3 protein: CSAPIGGGETEAFF. The CDR3 coding sequence is TGCAGTGCGCCAATTGGAGGGGGCGAGACTGAAGCTTTCTTT.

This clonotype was observed many times. The chain employs TRBV7-9 and TRBJ2-5, with 10 bases lining up with TRBD1. This CDR3 region has 14 residues. With 5 bases clipped from V and 5 bases from J, the junction kept 5 bases outside the gene matches. CDR1 and CDR2 from the germline V gene are SEHNR and FQNEAQ (reference sequence). The DNA for the CDR3 is TGTGCCAGCAGCAGGGACAGGGGACGGGAGACCCAGTACTTC. Translating it yields CASSRDRGRETQYF.

This clonotype showed up just a few times. The gene calls are TRBV7-2 and TRBJ2-5; the match to TRBD2 covers 7 bases. In germline, CDR1 is SGHTA, CDR2 FQGNSA. The V and J ends lost 3 bases and 2 bases, in that order; junction bases with no gene match: 6. There are 15 residues in the CDR3. This CDR3 is CASSFSGWEQETQYF. In DNA, the CDR3 is TGTGCCAGCAGCTTTAGCGGGTGGGAACAAGAGACCCAGTACTTC.

The chain couples TRBV6-5 to TRBJ2-5, with a possible D match to TRBD2 (5 bases). The CDR3 has 15 amino acids. With 4 bases removed from V and 2 bases from J, the gap between germline ends came to 14 bases. CDR1 MNHEY and CDR2 SVGAGI come from the germline V gene. DNA for the CDR3: TGTGCCAGCAGTTTCGGACCGGGCGGGCAAGAGACCCAGTACTTC. As protein: CASSFGPGGQETQYF.

The J gene is TRBJ2-7, the V gene TRBV10-3; TRBD1 matches at 8 bases. Germline assignment: CDR1 ENHRY and CDR2 SYGVKD. V lost 6 bases to trimming and J lost 7 bases; unmatched junction nucleotides: 8. The CDR3 consists of 13 residues. This chain's CDR3 is CAIRGQARGEQYF. CDR3 in DNA: TGTGCCATCAGGGGACAGGCTCGGGGGGAGCAGTACTTC.

This clonotype was counted only a few times. The chain combines TRBV10-3 with TRBJ2-5, with 9 bases lining up with TRBD1. Germline lookup yields CDR1 ENHRY and CDR2 SYGVKD. V dropped 5 bases and J dropped 2; count of bases not matched to a gene: 12. This CDR3 spans 17 amino acids. The CDR3 DNA is TGTGCCATCAGTCCGGGACAGGGCCACCCCCCTCAAGAGACCCAGTACTTC. Translation gives CAISPGQGHPPQETQYF.

The chain is built from TRBV13 and TRBJ2-1, with TRBD2 matching over 10 bases. Germline V lookup: CDR1 PRHDT, CDR2 FYEKMQ (reference sequence). The CDR3 consists of 16 residues. The trim removed 3 bases at V and 8 bases at J, leaving 10 bases unmatched. In DNA, the CDR3 is TGTGCCAGCAGCTTGGGGACTAGCGTGAAGGGGGATGAGCAGTTCTTC. Translated: CASSLGTSVKGDEQFF. The full variable domain, its missing parts supplied by reference TRBV13 and TRBJ2-1, is AAGVIQSPRHLIKEKRETATLKCYPIPRHDTVYWYQQGPGQDPQFLISFYEKMQSDKGSIPDRFSAQQFSDYHSELNMSSLELGDSALYFCASSLGTSVKGDEQFFGPGTRLTVL.

This clonotype was counted between two and nine times. The chain employs TRBV20-1 and TRBJ2-5; no clear D gene. CDR1 and CDR2 from the germline V gene are DFQATT and SNEGSKA (reference sequence). This CDR3 spans 11 amino acids. Trimming shortened V by 6 bases and J by 5 bases, and 10 bases separated the two germline ends. The CDR3 DNA follows: TGCAGTGCCCAGTTTAGTGAGACCCAGTACTTC. It translates to CSAQFSETQYF.